A single sample is the source of the 2 T cell receptor beta chains below, sequenced in a study of PD-1 blockade in classical Hodgkin lymphoma. Patients all relapsed after autologous stem cell transplantation, and there was variation in brentuximab vedotin exposure. Method: immunoSEQ multiplex PCR; TCRdb's copy keeps in-frame clones and lacks some. The sample records roughly 90,000 clones, more than 80% being singletons. The material was peripheral blood mononuclear cells (PBMCs), obtained before the second cycle of nivolumab. Receptors originate from a human donor with classical Hodgkin lymphoma.

This chain joins TRBV19 and TRBJ1-5, with TRBD1 identical over 8 bases. Unmatched junction bases numbered 10, after V lost 6 bases and J lost 6 bases. From germline, CDR1 is LNHDA and CDR2 SQIVND (reference sequence). The CDR3 extends over 15 amino acids. CDR3 nucleotides: TGTGCCAGTAGCAAGGACAGGGATCGGGGTCAGCCCCAGCATTTT. Residues: CASSKDRDRGQPQHF.

This clone appeared once. This chain uses TRBV25-1 with TRBJ2-1; D not resolved. The CDR3 extends over 13 amino acids. Trimming shortened V by 3 bases and J by 6 bases, and 9 bases separated the two germline ends. Germline V lookup: CDR1 MGHDK, CDR2 SYGVNS. CDR3 coding DNA: TGTGCCAGCAGTGATTGGAGTATCAATGAGCAGTTCTTC. Translation gives CASSDWSINEQFF. Complete variable domain (other parts from reference TRBV25-1 and TRBJ2-1): EADIYQTPRYLVIGTGKKITLECSQTMGHDKMYWYQQDPGMELHLIHYSYGVNSTEKGDLSSESTVSRIRTEHFPLTLESARPSHTSQYLCASSDWSINEQFFGPGTRLTVL.